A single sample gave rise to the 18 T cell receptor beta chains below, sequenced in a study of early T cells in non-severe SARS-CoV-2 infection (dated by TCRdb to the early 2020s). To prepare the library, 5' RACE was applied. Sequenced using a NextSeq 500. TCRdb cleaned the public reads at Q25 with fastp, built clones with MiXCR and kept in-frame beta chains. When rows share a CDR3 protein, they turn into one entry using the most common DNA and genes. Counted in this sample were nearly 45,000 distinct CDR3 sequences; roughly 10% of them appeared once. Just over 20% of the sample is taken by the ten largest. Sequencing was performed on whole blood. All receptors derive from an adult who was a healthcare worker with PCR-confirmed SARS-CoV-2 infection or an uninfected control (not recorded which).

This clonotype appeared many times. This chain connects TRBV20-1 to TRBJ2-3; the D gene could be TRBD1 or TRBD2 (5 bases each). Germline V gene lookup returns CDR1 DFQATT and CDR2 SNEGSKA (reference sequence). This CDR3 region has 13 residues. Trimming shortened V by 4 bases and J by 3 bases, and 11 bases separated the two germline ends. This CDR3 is CSAKDWGTDTQYF. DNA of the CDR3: TGCAGTGCTAAAGACTGGGGGACAGATACGCAGTATTTT.

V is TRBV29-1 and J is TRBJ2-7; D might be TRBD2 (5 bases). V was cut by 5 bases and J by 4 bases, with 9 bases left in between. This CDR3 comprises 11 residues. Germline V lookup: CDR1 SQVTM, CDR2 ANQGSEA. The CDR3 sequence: CSVRGRYEQYF. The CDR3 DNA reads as TGCAGCGTTCGGGGAAGGTACGAGCAGTACTTC.

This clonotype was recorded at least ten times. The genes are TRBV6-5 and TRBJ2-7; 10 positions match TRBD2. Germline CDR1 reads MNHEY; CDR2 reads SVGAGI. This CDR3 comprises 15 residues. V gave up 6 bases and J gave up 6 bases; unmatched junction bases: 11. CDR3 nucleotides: TGTGCCAGCAGCCCCGAATTCAGGACTAGCGGCGAGCAGTACTTC. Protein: CASSPEFRTSGEQYF.

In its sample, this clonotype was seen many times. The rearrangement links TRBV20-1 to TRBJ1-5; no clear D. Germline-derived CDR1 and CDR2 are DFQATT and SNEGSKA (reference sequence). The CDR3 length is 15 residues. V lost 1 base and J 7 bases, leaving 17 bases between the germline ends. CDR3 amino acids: CSARGDFPSSQPQHF. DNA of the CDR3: TGCAGTGCTAGAGGCGATTTTCCCTCTTCGCAGCCCCAGCATTTT.

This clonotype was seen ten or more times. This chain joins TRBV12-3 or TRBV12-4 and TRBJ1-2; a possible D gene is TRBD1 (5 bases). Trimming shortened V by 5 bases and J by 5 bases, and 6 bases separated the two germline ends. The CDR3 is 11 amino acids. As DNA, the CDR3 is TGTGCCAGCAGTCCAGGGTATGGCTACACCTTC. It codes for CASSPGYGYTF.

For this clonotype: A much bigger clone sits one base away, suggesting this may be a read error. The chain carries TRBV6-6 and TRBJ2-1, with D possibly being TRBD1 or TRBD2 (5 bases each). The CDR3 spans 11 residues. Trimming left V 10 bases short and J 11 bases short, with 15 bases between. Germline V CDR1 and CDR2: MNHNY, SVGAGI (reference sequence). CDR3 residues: CAITPGTKQFF. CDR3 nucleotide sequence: TGTGCCATCACTCCCGGGACCAAGCAGTTCTTC.

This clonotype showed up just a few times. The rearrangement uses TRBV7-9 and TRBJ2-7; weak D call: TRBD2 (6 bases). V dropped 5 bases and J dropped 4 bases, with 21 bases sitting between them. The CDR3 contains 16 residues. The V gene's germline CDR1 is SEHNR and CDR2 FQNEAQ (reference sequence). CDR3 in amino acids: CASSPTSASESYEQYF. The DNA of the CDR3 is TGTGCCAGCAGCCCAACGTCGGCTAGCGAGAGTTACGAGCAGTACTTC.

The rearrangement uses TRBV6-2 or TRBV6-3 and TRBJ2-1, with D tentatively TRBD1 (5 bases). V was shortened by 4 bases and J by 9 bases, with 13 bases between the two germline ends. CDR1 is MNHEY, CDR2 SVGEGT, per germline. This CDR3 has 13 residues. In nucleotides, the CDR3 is TGTGCCAGCAGTTTGCAGGGTTCAGGTGAGCAGTTCTTC. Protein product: CASSLQGSGEQFF.

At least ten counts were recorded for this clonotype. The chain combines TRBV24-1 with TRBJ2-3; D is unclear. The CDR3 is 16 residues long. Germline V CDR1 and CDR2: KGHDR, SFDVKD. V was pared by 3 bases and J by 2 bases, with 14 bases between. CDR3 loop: CATSDPLSSFTDTQYF. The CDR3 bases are TGTGCCACCAGTGATCCCTTATCTTCGTTCACAGATACGCAGTATTTT.

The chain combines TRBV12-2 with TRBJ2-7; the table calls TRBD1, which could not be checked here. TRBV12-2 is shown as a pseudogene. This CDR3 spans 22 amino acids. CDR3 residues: CASRLAHKLTKGARELRCEQYF. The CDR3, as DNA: TGTGCAAGTCGCTTAGCGCACAAGCTTACAAAGGGGGCGCGGGAACTTCGCTGCGAGCAGTACTTC.

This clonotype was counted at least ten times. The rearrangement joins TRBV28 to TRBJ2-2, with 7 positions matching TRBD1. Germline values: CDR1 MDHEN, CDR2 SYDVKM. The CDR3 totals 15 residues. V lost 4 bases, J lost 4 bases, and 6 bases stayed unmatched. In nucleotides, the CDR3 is TGTGCCAGCAGTTCACCGGGACAGACCACCGGGGAGCTGTTTTTT. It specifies CASSSPGQTTGELFF.

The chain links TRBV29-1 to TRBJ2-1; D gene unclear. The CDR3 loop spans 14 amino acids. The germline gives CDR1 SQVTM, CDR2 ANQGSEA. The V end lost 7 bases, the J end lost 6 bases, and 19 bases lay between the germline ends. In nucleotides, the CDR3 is TGCAGCGCCTCCATGGGTCTCTCGGTCAATGAGCAGTTCTTC. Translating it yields CSASMGLSVNEQFF.

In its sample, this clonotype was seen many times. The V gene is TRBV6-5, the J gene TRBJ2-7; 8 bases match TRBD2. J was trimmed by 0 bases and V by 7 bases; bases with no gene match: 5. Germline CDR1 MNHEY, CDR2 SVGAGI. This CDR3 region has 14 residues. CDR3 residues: CASTSSGSSYEQYF. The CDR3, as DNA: TGTGCCAGCACTTCTAGCGGGTCCTCCTACGAGCAGTACTTC.

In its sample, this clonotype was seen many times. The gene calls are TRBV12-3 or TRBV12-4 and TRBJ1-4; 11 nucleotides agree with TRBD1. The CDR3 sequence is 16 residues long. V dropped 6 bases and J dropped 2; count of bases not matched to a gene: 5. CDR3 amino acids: CASSRDRGWTNEKLFF. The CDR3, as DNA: TGTGCCAGCAGCCGGGACAGGGGGTGGACTAATGAAAAACTGTTTTTT.

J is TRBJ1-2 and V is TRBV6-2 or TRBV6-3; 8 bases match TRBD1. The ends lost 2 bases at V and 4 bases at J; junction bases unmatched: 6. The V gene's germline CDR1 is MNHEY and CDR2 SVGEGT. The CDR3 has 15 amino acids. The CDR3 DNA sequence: TGTGCCAGCAGTTACGGAGAAACAGGGGGCTATGGCTACACCTTC. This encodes CASSYGETGGYGYTF.

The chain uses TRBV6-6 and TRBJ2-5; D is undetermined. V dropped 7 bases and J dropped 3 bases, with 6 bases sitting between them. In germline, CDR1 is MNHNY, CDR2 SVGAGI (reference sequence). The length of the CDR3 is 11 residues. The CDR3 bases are TGTGCCAGCACCGGTAAAGAGACCCAGTACTTC. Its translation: CASTGKETQYF.

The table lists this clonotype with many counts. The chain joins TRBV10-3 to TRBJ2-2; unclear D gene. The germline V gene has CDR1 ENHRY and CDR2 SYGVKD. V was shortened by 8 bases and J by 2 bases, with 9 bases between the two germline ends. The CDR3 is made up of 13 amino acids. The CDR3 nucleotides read TGTGCCATCTTATCACTAAACACCGGGGAGCTGTTTTTT. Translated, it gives CAILSLNTGELFF.

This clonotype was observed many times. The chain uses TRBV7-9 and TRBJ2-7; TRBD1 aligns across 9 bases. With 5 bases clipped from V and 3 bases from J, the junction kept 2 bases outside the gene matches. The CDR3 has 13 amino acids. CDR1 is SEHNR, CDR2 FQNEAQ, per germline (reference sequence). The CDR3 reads CASSRQGDYEQYF. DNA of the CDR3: TGTGCCAGCAGCCGACAGGGGGACTACGAGCAGTACTTC. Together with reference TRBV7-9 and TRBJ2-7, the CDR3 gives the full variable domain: DTGVSQNPRHKITKRGQNVTFRCDPISEHNRLYWYRQTLGQGPEFLTYFQNEAQLEKSRLLSDRFSAERPKGSFSTLEIQRTEQGDSAMYLCASSRQGDYEQYFGPGTRLTVT.